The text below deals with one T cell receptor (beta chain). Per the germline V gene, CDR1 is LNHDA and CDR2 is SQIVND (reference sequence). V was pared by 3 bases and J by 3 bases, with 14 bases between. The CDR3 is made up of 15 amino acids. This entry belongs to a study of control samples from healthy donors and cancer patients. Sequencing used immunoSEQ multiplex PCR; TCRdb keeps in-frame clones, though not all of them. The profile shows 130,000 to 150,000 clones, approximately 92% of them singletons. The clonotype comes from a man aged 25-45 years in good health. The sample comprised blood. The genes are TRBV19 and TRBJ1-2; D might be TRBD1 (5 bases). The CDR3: CASSIRDGHDYGYTF. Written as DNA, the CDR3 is TGTGCCAGTAGTATCCGGGACGGCCACGACTATGGCTACACCTTC.